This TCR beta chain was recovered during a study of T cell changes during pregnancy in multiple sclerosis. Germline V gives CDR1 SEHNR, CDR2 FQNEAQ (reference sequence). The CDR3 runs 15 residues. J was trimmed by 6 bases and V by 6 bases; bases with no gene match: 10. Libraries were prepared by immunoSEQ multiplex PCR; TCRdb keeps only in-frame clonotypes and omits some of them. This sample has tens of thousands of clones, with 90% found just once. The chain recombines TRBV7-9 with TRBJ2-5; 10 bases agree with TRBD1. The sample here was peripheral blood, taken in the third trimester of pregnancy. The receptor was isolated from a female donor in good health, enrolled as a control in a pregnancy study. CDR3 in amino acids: CASSETGGVGKTQYF. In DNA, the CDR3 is TGTGCCAGCAGTGAGACAGGGGGCGTTGGAAAGACCCAGTACTTC.